One sample yielded the 10 T cell receptor beta chains listed below, sequenced in a study of yellow fever vaccine responses in identical twins. TCRdb reprocessed the RT-PCR reads with MiXCR, giving one entry per CDR3 protein. The sample contains roughly 1,700 distinct CDR3 sequences, 70% to 85% of which appear only once. The sequenced sample was T cells from blood (PBMCs), unsorted or a sorted subset (not recorded which), obtained before or after yellow fever vaccination (not recorded which). All receptors come from a female donor who received the yellow fever vaccine.

The chain recombines TRBV11-1 with TRBJ2-3; D possibly corresponds to TRBD2 (5 bases). CDR1 SGHAT and CDR2 FQDESV come from the germline V gene (reference sequence). V was shortened by 2 bases and J by 2 bases, with 8 bases between the two germline ends. This CDR3 is 14 amino acids long. The CDR3: CASSLIDYTDTQYF. DNA for the CDR3: TGTGCCAGCAGCTTAATCGACTACACAGATACGCAGTATTTT.

In its sample, this clonotype was seen a few times. The chain carries TRBV9 and TRBJ1-2; a weak D match, TRBD1 (6 bases). Per germline, CDR1 SGDLS and CDR2 YYNGEE. V was trimmed by 3 bases and J by 4 bases, leaving 13 bases between them. This CDR3 spans 14 amino acids. CDR3 sequence reads: CASSEAGGRYGYTF. The CDR3 coding sequence is TGTGCCAGCAGCGAGGCTGGGGGCCGCTATGGCTACACCTTC.

The V gene is TRBV20-1, the J gene TRBJ2-4; no clear D gene. V shed 5 bases and J shed 1 base, with 12 bases lying between them. Germline CDR1 is DFQATT and CDR2 is SNEGSKA (reference sequence). This CDR3 region has 14 residues. The CDR3 region is CSASFGWAKNIQYF. CDR3 bases: TGCAGTGCTTCCTTTGGGTGGGCCAAAAACATTCAGTACTTC.

This sequence joins TRBV23-1 and TRBJ1-2; D gene ambiguous. TRBV23-1 is given ORF status, its function remaining uncertain. The CDR3 has 15 residues. V was pared by 6 bases and J by 4 bases, with 18 bases between. In DNA form, the CDR3 reads TGCGCCAGCAGCCCCTCCCCCCTCCGGGGCTATGGCTACACCTTC. It translates to CASSPSPLRGYGYTF.

The V and J genes are TRBV29-1 and TRBJ2-1; 10 bases align to TRBD2. The ends lost 4 bases at V and 4 bases at J; junction bases unmatched: 10. Germline CDR1 and CDR2: SQVTM and ANQGSEA. The CDR3 consists of 16 residues. CDR3 sequence reads: CSVGGGSSGSYNEQFF. The CDR3 DNA is TGCAGCGTTGGCGGAGGGTCTAGCGGGAGTTACAATGAGCAGTTCTTC.

This chain connects TRBV27 to TRBJ2-1; the D is unclear. The CDR3 contains 14 residues. The germline V gene encodes CDR1 MNHEY and CDR2 SMNVEV (reference sequence). Trimming removed 7 bases from V and 3 bases from J, with 13 bases in between. The CDR3 region is CASTSIPGYNEQFF. CDR3 coding DNA: TGTGCCAGCACCTCCATACCGGGCTACAATGAGCAGTTCTTC.

The V gene is TRBV12-5, the J gene TRBJ2-5; D gene ambiguous. V lost 2 bases and J 2 bases, leaving 12 bases between the germline ends. Germline CDR1 is LGHNT and CDR2 is FRNRAP. The CDR3 contains 15 residues. CDR3 nucleotides: TGTGCTAGTGGTTTGTATTCTCCTGGGCAAGAGACCCAGTACTTC. It encodes CASGLYSPGQETQYF. Filled out from reference TRBV12-5 and TRBJ2-5, the complete variable domain reads DARVTQTPRHKVTEMGQEVTMRCQPILGHNTVFWYRQTMMQGLELLAYFRNRAPLDDSGMPKDRFSAEMPDATLATLKIQPSEPRDSAVYFCASGLYSPGQETQYFGPGTRLLVL.

The chain is built from TRBV5-3 and TRBJ2-7; D remains ambiguous. TRBV5-3 is flagged as an ORF with uncertain function. The CDR3 totals 11 residues. V lost 2 bases to trimming and J lost 4 bases, with 4 bases between them. CDR3 residues: CARSFVYEQYF. CDR3 nucleotides: TGTGCCAGAAGCTTTGTATACGAGCAGTACTTC.

The gene calls are TRBV6-1 and TRBJ1-1, with 8 bases fitting TRBD1. Looked up from germline, CDR1 is MNHNS and CDR2 is SASEGT. The ends lost 6 bases at V and 0 bases at J; junction bases unmatched: 9. There are 16 residues in the CDR3. The CDR3 spells CASSHTRTGLNTEAFF. CDR3 sequence (DNA): TGTGCCAGCAGCCACACACGGACAGGGCTGAACACTGAAGCTTTCTTT.

This chain connects TRBV9 to TRBJ2-3; 10 positions agree with TRBD2. The CDR3 spans 15 residues. Per the germline V gene, CDR1 is SGDLS and CDR2 is YYNGEE. The ends lost 2 bases at V and 6 bases at J; junction bases unmatched: 6. The CDR3 here is CASSVLAGEVDTQYF. The CDR3 DNA is TGTGCCAGCAGCGTCCTAGCGGGAGAGGTGGATACGCAGTATTTT.